These T cell receptor beta chains were read from a single sample in a study of blood T cell repertoires in COVID-19. TCRdb keeps only in-frame clones here, not all; method: immunoSEQ multiplex PCR. Of under 300,000 clones listed, 88% are singletons. The material sequenced was peripheral blood. These receptors all stem from a woman aged 40 to 50 who had recovered from COVID-19. The CDR3 runs from the conserved cysteine through the conserved F or W. The D gene is left open where the match is weak. Size is omitted from some rows. Given values are once, few, many or a class for expanded clones.

.	.	TRBV4-1	TRBJ1-4	CASSPTPAGWKLFF	TGCGCCAGCAGCCCTACCCCCGCGGGGTGGAAACTGTTTTTT
TRBD1	.	TRBV19	TRBJ1-3	CASSPRQGRGNTIYF	TGTGCCAGTAGTCCTAGACAGGGCCGCGGAAACACCATATATTTT
TRBD2	once	TRBV4-3	TRBJ2-1	CASSHVSGGPYNEQFF	TGCGCCAGCAGCCACGTGAGCGGGGGCCCCTACAATGAGCAGTTCTTC
TRBD2	.	TRBV18	TRBJ2-7	CASSGRGLAGAEQYF	TGTGCCAGCTCGGGGCGAGGACTAGCGGGAGCCGAGCAGTACTTC
.	.	TRBV5-6	TRBJ2-6	CASSFLASGANVLTF	TGTGCCAGCAGCTTCTTGGCCTCTGGGGCCAACGTCCTGACTTTC
TRBD1	.	TRBV7-9	TRBJ1-6	CASRTGGWNSPLHF	TGTGCCAGCAGAACAGGGGGATGGAATTCACCCCTCCACTTT
.	once	TRBV7-2	TRBJ1-5	CASSLFTGAIDQPQHF	TGTGCCAGCAGCTTATTTACTGGGGCGATAGATCAGCCCCAGCATTTT
TRBD1	.	TRBV5-8	TRBJ2-2	CASPGTVYTGELFF	TGTGCCAGCCCCGGGACAGTATACACCGGGGAGCTGTTTTTT
TRBD2	.	TRBV19	TRBJ2-7	CASSGGRGYEQYF	TGTGCCAGTAGTGGCGGGAGGGGATACGAGCAGTACTTC
TRBD1	once	TRBV12-5	TRBJ2-7	CASGLILRDSSYEQYF	TGTGCTAGTGGTTTGATCCTTAGGGACAGTTCCTACGAGCAGTACTTC
TRBD1	.	TRBV6-1	TRBJ1-4	CASSATGGAANEKLFF	TGTGCCAGCAGTGCTACAGGGGGCGCCGCTAATGAAAAACTGTTTTTT
.	.	TRBV29-1	TRBJ1-4	CSVTHLDEKLFF	TGCAGCGTTACTCACTTGGATGAAAAACTGTTTTTT
TRBD1	.	TRBV18	TRBJ1-6	CASSHPYRQGRGSPLHF	TGTGCCAGCTCACACCCTTACCGACAGGGGCGGGGGTCACCCCTCCACTTT
.	.	TRBV6-4	TRBJ1-2	CASSAKAESAGYTF	TGTGCCAGCAGTGCGAAGGCGGAATCGGCGGGCTACACCTTC
TRBD2	.	TRBV7-3	TRBJ2-1	CASSSRSGRGGDNEQFF	TGTGCCAGCAGCTCGCGTTCAGGGAGGGGCGGGGACAATGAGCAGTTCTTC
.	.	TRBV12-3/TRBV12-4	TRBJ1-2	CASSLRGTYGYTF	TGTGCCAGCAGTTTAAGGGGTACCTATGGCTACACCTTC
TRBD2	.	TRBV2	TRBJ2-5	CASRMGLGGRFQETQYF	TGTGCCAGCAGGATGGGTCTTGGCGGGAGGTTCCAAGAGACCCAGTACTTC
.	.	TRBV7-2	TRBJ1-1	CASSRGTANTEAFF	TGTGCCAGCAGCCGCGGGACGGCGAACACTGAAGCTTTCTTT
TRBD2	once	TRBV4-2	TRBJ2-1	CASSQDPSGGAGNEQFF	TGTGCCAGCAGCCAGGACCCTAGCGGGGGGGCGGGCAATGAGCAGTTCTTC
TRBD1	.	TRBV28	TRBJ1-4	CASSLTGQGGEKLFF	TGTGCCAGCAGTTTGACGGGACAGGGAGGGGAAAAACTGTTTTTT
TRBD2	.	TRBV19	TRBJ2-1	CASSISGRASYNEQFF	TGTGCCAGTAGTATAAGCGGGAGGGCCTCCTACAATGAGCAGTTCTTC
TRBD1	once	TRBV5-6	TRBJ2-3	CASSLNRGTQYF	TGTGCCAGCAGCCTAAACAGGGGAACGCAGTATTTT
.	.	TRBV6-2/TRBV6-3	TRBJ2-7	CASSYLLPGEIYEQYF	TGTGCCAGCAGTTACCTCCTTCCAGGGGAAATCTACGAGCAGTACTTC
TRBD2	.	TRBV7-3	TRBJ2-1	CASSFAGDYNEQFF	TGTGCCAGCAGCTTTGCGGGGGACTACAATGAGCAGTTCTTC
TRBD1	.	TRBV7-9	TRBJ1-1	CASSPRGQNEAFF	TGTGCCAGCAGCCCCCGGGGACAGAATGAAGCTTTCTTT
TRBD1	.	TRBV6-5	TRBJ2-5	CASRDPGGETQYF	TGTGCCAGCAGGGACCCAGGGGGAGAGACCCAGTACTTC
TRBD1	.	TRBV19	TRBJ1-1	CASSPGGGRKNTEAFF	TGTGCCAGTAGTCCAGGGGGTGGCCGGAAGAACACTGAAGCTTTCTTT
.	.	TRBV30	TRBJ2-7	CAWSRGQASSYEQYF	TGTGCCTGGAGCAGGGGACAAGCAAGCTCCTACGAGCAGTACTTC
.	.	TRBV20-1	TRBJ2-5	CSASESVPGPRGTQYF	TGCAGTGCTAGTGAATCTGTGCCAGGTCCCCGGGGGACCCAGTACTTC
.	.	TRBV28	TRBJ1-4	CASSLQAGAEKLFF	TGTGCCAGCAGTTTACAGGCAGGGGCTGAAAAACTGTTTTTT
TRBD1	.	TRBV18	TRBJ2-2	CASSLRDSSNTGELFF	TGTGCCAGCTCACTAAGGGACAGCTCGAACACCGGGGAGCTGTTTTTT
TRBD2	.	TRBV6-7	TRBJ2-1	CASSLAGARLYTYNEQFF	TGTGCCAGCAGTTTAGCGGGGGCTCGGCTGTATACCTACAATGAGCAGTTCTTC
.	.	TRBV7-2	TRBJ1-6	CASSPRGGVNNSPLHF	TGTGCCAGCAGCCCCCGGGGGGGGGTCAATAATTCACCCCTCCACTTT
TRBD1	.	TRBV29-1	TRBJ1-3	CSVGTEAGNTIYF	TGCAGCGTGGGGACAGAAGCTGGAAACACCATATATTTT
TRBD1	.	TRBV11-2	TRBJ1-6	CASSFGQGKSYNSPLHF	TGTGCCAGCAGCTTCGGACAGGGAAAGTCCTATAATTCACCCCTCCACTTT
.	few	TRBV6-6	TRBJ1-1	CASNGGGEAFF	TGTGCCAGCAATGGGGGGGGTGAAGCTTTCTTT
.	.	TRBV7-2	TRBJ2-5	CASSGGLLETQYF	TGTGCCAGCAGCGGTGGCCTGCTGGAGACCCAGTACTTC
.	.	TRBV4-3	TRBJ2-1	CASSQDGGNEQFF	TGCGCCAGCAGCCAAGACGGAGGGAATGAGCAGTTCTTC
TRBD2	.	TRBV30	TRBJ2-5	CAWARDSGGETQYF	TGTGCCTGGGCACGAGACAGCGGGGGGGAGACCCAGTACTTC
.	.	TRBV29-1	TRBJ2-7	CSVYDWPGVGEQYF	TGCAGCGTGTACGACTGGCCGGGAGTTGGCGAGCAGTACTTC
.	.	TRBV28	TRBJ1-5	CASRKTGGSNQPQHF	TGTGCCAGCCGCAAGACAGGAGGCAGCAATCAGCCCCAGCATTTT
.	.	TRBV11-3	TRBJ1-2	CASSPSQGRGYTF	TGTGCCAGCAGCCCGAGCCAGGGGCGCGGCTACACCTTC